These T cell receptor beta chains were read from a single sample in a study of T cells in Graves' hyperthyroidism and ophthalmopathy. TCRdb re-analysed the multiplex PCR reads in MiXCR, keeping a single row per CDR3 protein. The repertoire holds hundreds of thousands of distinct CDR3 sequences, with 15% to 20% as singletons. The sequenced sample was blood. The receptor set was obtained from a woman aged 25 to 39 with Graves' hyperthyroidism. The CDR3 runs from the conserved cysteine through the conserved F or W. A D gene is named only where the DNA matches it firmly. A row's size may be missing; if present it is once, few, many or a size class.

>TRBV28|TRBJ1-6|.|many
TGTGCCAGCAGTTTACAGGGACCCCCTAATTCACCCCTCCACTTT
CASSLQGPPNSPLHF
>TRBV6-5|TRBJ2-5|.|once
TGTGCCAGCAGTTACGAGGGGGGGCAAGAGACCCAGTACTTC
CASSYEGGQETQYF
>TRBV3-1|TRBJ2-1|.|.
TGTGCCAGCAGCCAAGGTGGGCGAGGGTCCAATGAGCAGTTCTTC
CASSQGGRGSNEQFF
>TRBV11-2|TRBJ2-1|.|.
TGTGCCAGCAGCTTCGGGCGGGGCAACTCCTACAATCAGCAGTTCTTC
CASSFGRGNSYNQQFF
>TRBV11-2|TRBJ2-7|TRBD2|many
TGTGCCAGCAGCTTCGCGGCGGGAGGTGGCTACGAGCAGTACTTC
CASSFAAGGGYEQYF
>TRBV9|TRBJ1-6|.|few
TGTGCCAGCAGCGTAGGGGTGGCGAATTCACCCCTCCACTTT
CASSVGVANSPLHF
>TRBV7-9|TRBJ1-2|.|.
TGCGCCAGCAGCCAGTTGAGAAGGGAGGCCTATGGCTACACCTTC
CASSQLRREAYGYTF
>TRBV4-1|TRBJ1-4|TRBD1|few
TGCGCCAGCAGCGAGATGACAGGGGGGAATGAAAAACTGTTTTTT
CASSEMTGGNEKLFF
>TRBV30|TRBJ1-5|TRBD1|few
TGTGCCTGCGCGGGACAGGGAGGTCAGCCCCAGCATTTT
CACAGQGGQPQHF
>TRBV27|TRBJ1-5|TRBD1|.
TGTGCCAGCAGTTTCTTGACAGGGGACCAGCCCCAGCATTTT
CASSFLTGDQPQHF
>TRBV9|TRBJ2-1|.|few
TGTGCCAGCAGCGTAGATCTGGGGGCGATCCTCAATGAGCAGTTCTTC
CASSVDLGAILNEQFF
>TRBV9|TRBJ2-7|.|.
TGTGCCAGCAGCGTAGTTAGACAGGACTACGAGCAGTACTTC
CASSVVRQDYEQYF
>TRBV7-9|TRBJ2-7|.|.
TGTGCCAGCAGCTTACCCGGGGCGGTAGACTCCTACGAGCAGTACTTC
CASSLPGAVDSYEQYF
>TRBV5-8|TRBJ1-1|.|few
TGTGCCAGCAGCTTGGCCTCTAGGACAGCGAACACTGAAGCTTTCTTT
CASSLASRTANTEAFF
>TRBV12-3/TRBV12-4|TRBJ1-1|.|few
TGTGCAACCTCAAAAGGGGGGATTAGTCCTGAAGCTTTCTTT
CATSKGGISPEAFF
>TRBV7-8|TRBJ2-1|.|many
TGTGCCAGCAGCATGGACCCAACCTACAATGAGCAGTTCTTC
CASSMDPTYNEQFF
>TRBV5-1|TRBJ1-6|TRBD1|many
TGCGCCAGCAGCCCGGGACAGGGGATTTCACCCCTCCACTTT
CASSPGQGISPLHF
>TRBV28|TRBJ1-6|.|few
TGTGCCAGCAGTAACAGGGTGAACAATTCACCCCTCCACTTT
CASSNRVNNSPLHF
>TRBV6-5|TRBJ2-7|.|many
TGTGCCAGCAGTTACTCCTCGTGGAGCAACTACGAGCAGTACTTC
CASSYSSWSNYEQYF
>TRBV7-9|TRBJ2-1|TRBD2|few
TGTGCCAGCAGCTTTCCCCCCCGACTAGCGGGCTCCTACAATGAGCAGTTCTTC
CASSFPPRLAGSYNEQFF
>TRBV11-2|TRBJ1-2|TRBD1|many
TGTGCCAGCAGCCAGGGACAGGGCGTGTATGGCTACACCTTC
CASSQGQGVYGYTF
>TRBV28|TRBJ1-1|TRBD1|few
TGTGCCAGCAGTCCACGACAGGGGGCGGTTTATGGGGCTTTCTTT
CASSPRQGAVYGAFF
>TRBV4-1|TRBJ1-3|TRBD1|.
TGCGCCAGCAGCCAAGATCCAGGGGGCTTTGGAAACACCATATATTTT
CASSQDPGGFGNTIYF
>TRBV6-1|TRBJ2-1|TRBD1|.
TGTGCCAGCAGTGGTGGGACAGGGGGCCTATGGGAGCAGTTCTTC
CASSGGTGGLWEQFF
>TRBV24-1|TRBJ1-1|.|many
TGTGCCACCAGTGATGCGAGGACGCATGGCGCTGAAGCTTTCTTT
CATSDARTHGAEAFF
>TRBV5-1|TRBJ2-5|TRBD2|.
TGCGCCAGCAGCTTGCAGACTAGCGGTGAGGGGGAGACCCAGTACTTC
CASSLQTSGEGETQYF
>TRBV4-1|TRBJ2-7|TRBD1|.
TGCGCCAGCAGCCAGATATCCGGGACAGGGGACGAGCAGTACTTC
CASSQISGTGDEQYF
>TRBV4-3|TRBJ2-1|.|few
TGCGCCAGCAGCCAAGACGACTACAATGAGCAGTTCTTC
CASSQDDYNEQFF
>TRBV28|TRBJ2-1|.|few
TGTGCCAGCAGTCGGTCCGGACGAGTAGAGCAGTTCTTC
CASSRSGRVEQFF
>TRBV7-3|TRBJ1-1|.|many
TGTGCCAGCAGCCTAAATCCACAGGGCTGGACTGAAGCTTTCTTT
CASSLNPQGWTEAFF
>TRBV7-2|TRBJ2-3|.|many
TGTGCCAGCAGCTCAGACCAGCGCGGGCAGTATTTT
CASSSDQRGQYF
>TRBV9|TRBJ1-5|.|.
TGTGCCAGCAGCGTAGAGGGCAACAATCAGCCCCAGCATTTT
CASSVEGNNQPQHF
>TRBV7-2|TRBJ1-5|.|many
TGTGCCAGCAGTTTAGGAGGCCAGGGGAATCAGCCCCAGCATTTT
CASSLGGQGNQPQHF
>TRBV7-3|TRBJ2-1|.|few
TGTGCCAGCAGCTTGGGGGGCGGGAGAACAAATGAGCAGTTCTTC
CASSLGGGRTNEQFF
>TRBV20-1|TRBJ2-7|.|few
TGCAGTGCCAGGACCGACGTCCCCTACGAGCAGTACTTC
CSARTDVPYEQYF
>TRBV7-2|TRBJ2-1|.|many
TGTGCCAGCAGCCAAGGACGGGGAAGAGAGCAGTTCTTC
CASSQGRGREQFF
>TRBV20-1|TRBJ1-1|.|many
TGCAGTGCAATGCCTCGGACTGAAGCTTTCTTT
CSAMPRTEAFF
>TRBV18|TRBJ2-5|.|many
TGTGCCAGCTCACCCGGCGCGGAGACCCAGTACTTC
CASSPGAETQYF
>TRBV3-1|TRBJ2-1|TRBD2|few
TGTGCCAGCAGCCTAAACCACCTAGCGGGAGTGTCCTACAATGAGCAGTTCTTC
CASSLNHLAGVSYNEQFF
>TRBV12-3/TRBV12-4|TRBJ2-7|.|many
TGTACCAGCAACCTTGGATGGGCCGGCGAGCAGTACTTC
CTSNLGWAGEQYF
>TRBV20-1|TRBJ2-3|TRBD2|.
TGCAGTGCCAGGACTAGCGGGATCACAGATACGCAGTATTTT
CSARTSGITDTQYF
>TRBV2|TRBJ1-4|.|many
TGTGCCAGCAGTTTTACAGGGCTTGGCGGAGAAAAACTGTTTTTT
CASSFTGLGGEKLFF
>TRBV7-2|TRBJ2-1|.|few
TGTGCCAGCAGCTTACGCTCTGACTACAATGAGCAGTTCTTC
CASSLRSDYNEQFF
>TRBV6-1|TRBJ1-1|.|.
TGTGCCAGCAGTGAGCACGGTCTCGCCGAAGCTTTCTTT
CASSEHGLAEAFF
>TRBV3-1|TRBJ2-3|.|few
TGTGCCAGCAGCCAAGTCTTAGAAGATACGCAGTATTTT
CASSQVLEDTQYF
>TRBV2|TRBJ2-1|TRBD2|.
TGTGCCAGCAGTGGGCTAGCGGACAATGAGCAGTTCTTC
CASSGLADNEQFF
>TRBV12-3/TRBV12-4|TRBJ1-1|.|many
TGTGCCAGCAGTTGGGGCGGGACACAGAACACTGAAGCTTTCTTT
CASSWGGTQNTEAFF
>TRBV12-3/TRBV12-4|TRBJ2-1|.|many
TGTGCCAGCAGTACCTCTCTAGCTAGTGAGCAGTTCTTC
CASSTSLASEQFF
>TRBV20-1|TRBJ2-2|TRBD2|.
TGCAGTGCTGGGGGACTAGCGGGAGACGGCGGGGAGCTGTTTTTT
CSAGGLAGDGGELFF